Detailed here is one TCR beta chain. No antigen is known for it. No base qualities exist here, and no much larger clone lies one base off it. The germline V gene encodes CDR1 SGHRS and CDR2 YFSETQ. Ends trimmed: V by 4 bases, J by 6 bases; bases unmatched to a gene: 10. Measured from the cysteine to the phenylalanine, the CDR3 is 17 residues long. This entry keeps only the CDR3 DNA: 51 bases, framed from base 1. The data belong to a study of blood T cell repertoires in COVID-19 (dated by TCRdb to 2020 to 2022). Some background on the complete study: The collaborator samples originated in the United States, Italy and Spain and spanned the acute and convalescent phases of COVID-19. The material from the prospective study consisted of cDNA or gDNA derived from T cells, B-cell-depleted T cells, or PBMCs. HLA class I and class II types, where available, came from metadata supplied by the sample provider rather than from assay-based typing. The samples were drawn from two sources: the first 160 participants of the ongoing ImmuneRACE study, and 1,000 to 1,500 subjects contributed by 6 global collaborators. Nearly every sample came with metadata listing a de-identified subject ID, COVID-19 status, age in years and sex. The repertoires were made available in a free public database intended to serve as a resource for research on the immune response to SARS-CoV-2. Subjects who had been exposed to COVID-19, were actively infected with it, or had recovered from it provided the deeply sampled blood TCRbeta repertoires that made up the dataset. General study outcomes and caveats: Clinical and demographic metadata were provided uncurated, with the amount varying by source and participant.

The immunoSEQ Assay, a bias-controlled multiplex PCR, was used to amplify TCRbeta CDR3 regions from genomic DNA. The paper's processing steps were these. The number of nucleated cells in each sample was estimated from the amplification of reference gene primers within the assay. To quantify the absolute abundance of each unique TCRbeta CDR3 rearrangement, sequence reads were collapsed and filtered. For each sample, productive Simpson clonality was calculated as the square root of Simpson's diversity index across productive rearrangements. TCRdb obtained this table from immuneACCESS and retained in-frame rearrangements with V and J assigned. These tables miss some clones; where compared with another copy, unresolved V genes account for less than half of the shortfall, and the remainder is unexplained. That table is the source of V, J and clone size, and D and trimming were worked out from the DNA. Present in this sample are roughly 100,000 clones, over 55% of which were seen just once. The ten largest clonotypes hold about 1% of the sample.

The collaborating institutions used their own protocols to collect whole blood in K2EDTA tubes. Collaborator samples were shipped for TCRbeta analysis as frozen whole blood, isolated PBMCs, or DNA extracted from either sample type. The clonotype was recovered from a human donor with acute or convalescent COVID-19. The donor label of this sample is uncertain. Sequencing was done on a sample of peripheral blood. The receptor chain draws on TRBV5-1 and TRBJ2-2, with TRBD1 matching 12 junction bases. The CDR3 in this case is CASSGLPGQGASGELFF. DNA sequence: TGCGCCAGCAGCGGCCTTCCGGGACAGGGGGCATCCGGGGAGCTGTTTTTT. Reference TRBV5-1 and TRBJ2-2 proteins supply the regions before and after the CDR3; the full variable domain is: KAGVTQTPRYLIKTRGQQVTLSCSPISGHRSVSWYQQTPGQGLQFLFEYFSETQRNKGNFPGRFSGRQFSNSRSEMNVSTLELGDSALYLCASSGLPGQGASGELFFGEGSRLTVL.